Listed below are T cell receptor beta chains from one sample, sequenced in a study of blood T cell repertoires in COVID-19. Generated by immunoSEQ multiplex PCR, the TCRdb table keeps only in-frame clones and is missing some. In the table there are 200,000 to 250,000 clones, 86% of which are singletons. The sequenced material came from PBMCs or T cells enriched from blood (not recorded which). These receptors all stem from a woman aged 40 to 49 with acute COVID-19. The CDR3 runs from the conserved cysteine through the conserved F or W. Each record gives: J gene, D gene, clone size, CDR3 length, V gene, CDR3 DNA, CDR3 protein. A D gene is named only where the DNA matches it firmly. Some rows have no size entry. The others give once, few or many, or a class for an expanded clone.

J: TRBJ1-1; D: TRBD1; size: NA; length: 15; V: TRBV25-1; DNA: TGTGCCAGCAGTGAATTAGGGGGCGGGTGGTCTGAAGCTTTCTTT; CDR3: CASSELGGGWSEAFF
J: TRBJ2-5; D: NA; size: NA; length: 15; V: TRBV7-7; DNA: TGTGCTAGCAGCTTGAGGCAGGGGTATTGGGAGACCCAGTACTTC; CDR3: CASSLRQGYWETQYF
J: TRBJ1-2; D: NA; size: once; length: 14; V: TRBV29-1; DNA: TGCAGCGTTGTCGAGGTCTCTATAGTTTATGGCTACACCTTC; CDR3: CSVVEVSIVYGYTF
J: TRBJ1-2; D: NA; size: NA; length: 12; V: TRBV6-5; DNA: TGTGCCAGCATCGAGGGGGGGGCTGGCTACACCTTC; CDR3: CASIEGGAGYTF
J: TRBJ2-3; D: NA; size: NA; length: 17; V: TRBV6-2/TRBV6-3; DNA: TGTGCCAGCAGTTACTCGCGGTTCGGCGGGGGCGCGGATACGCAGTATTTT; CDR3: CASSYSRFGGGADTQYF
J: TRBJ2-1; D: NA; size: NA; length: 16; V: TRBV11-1; DNA: TGTGCCAGCAGCTTAGGCGGTACCGACTCCTACAATGAGCAGTTCTTC; CDR3: CASSLGGTDSYNEQFF
J: TRBJ1-2; D: NA; size: NA; length: 12; V: TRBV7-9; DNA: TGTGCCAGCAGCTTTAGCAACTATGGCTACACCTTC; CDR3: CASSFSNYGYTF
J: TRBJ1-6; D: NA; size: NA; length: 13; V: TRBV7-3; DNA: TGTGCCAGCAGCCTAGGGGGGGAGTCACCCCTCCACTTT; CDR3: CASSLGGESPLHF
J: TRBJ2-1; D: NA; size: once; length: 13; V: TRBV10-3; DNA: TGTGCCATCAGTGAGGGCAAGAAGAATGAGCAGTTCTTC; CDR3: CAISEGKKNEQFF
J: TRBJ1-1; D: TRBD1; size: NA; length: 13; V: TRBV18; DNA: TGTGCCAGCTCCTCCGGACAGGGTCTTGAAGCTTTCTTT; CDR3: CASSSGQGLEAFF
J: TRBJ2-1; D: NA; size: NA; length: 14; V: TRBV27; DNA: TGTGCCAGCAGTTTGACAGGACCCTACAATGAGCAGTTCTTC; CDR3: CASSLTGPYNEQFF
J: TRBJ2-7; D: NA; size: once; length: 12; V: TRBV6-6; DNA: TGTGCCAGCAGTTTCCTCCAGGGTAGCCAGTACTTC; CDR3: CASSFLQGSQYF
J: TRBJ1-1; D: NA; size: NA; length: 16; V: TRBV4-1; DNA: TGCGCCAGCAGCCAAGGAAGGGCTAGGGGGGGGACTGAAGCTTTCTTT; CDR3: CASSQGRARGGTEAFF
J: TRBJ1-2; D: NA; size: NA; length: 12; V: TRBV5-4; DNA: TGTGCCAGCAGCTTTTCAGGGTTTGGCTACACCTTC; CDR3: CASSFSGFGYTF
J: TRBJ1-1; D: NA; size: NA; length: 14; V: TRBV5-1; DNA: TGCGCCAGCAGCTTAGGGGCCCTGAACACTGAAGCTTTCTTT; CDR3: CASSLGALNTEAFF
J: TRBJ2-1; D: TRBD2; size: NA; length: 16; V: TRBV7-9; DNA: TGTGCCAGCAGCCCCCGTAGCGGGGGGGCTGTGGATGAGCAGTTCTTC; CDR3: CASSPRSGGAVDEQFF
J: TRBJ1-1; D: NA; size: once; length: 14; V: TRBV18; DNA: TGTGCCAGCTCACCACAATCAGGGAACACTGAAGCTTTCTTT; CDR3: CASSPQSGNTEAFF
J: TRBJ1-1; D: NA; size: NA; length: 14; V: TRBV19; DNA: TGTGCCAGTAGTATAGTTAAGAGCAACACTGAAGCTTTCTTT; CDR3: CASSIVKSNTEAFF
J: TRBJ2-2; D: TRBD1; size: NA; length: 15; V: TRBV5-8; DNA: TGTGCCAGCAGCTGGGGGACAGGGGTCACCGGGGAGCTGTTTTTT; CDR3: CASSWGTGVTGELFF
J: TRBJ1-2; D: NA; size: once; length: 14; V: TRBV5-1; DNA: TGCGCCAGCAGCTTGGTTTTCGGTGACTATGGCTACACCTTC; CDR3: CASSLVFGDYGYTF
J: TRBJ2-7; D: TRBD1; size: NA; length: 14; V: TRBV7-2; DNA: TGTGCCAGCAGCTGGGGACAGGGTTCCGACGAGCAGTACTTC; CDR3: CASSWGQGSDEQYF
J: TRBJ1-1; D: NA; size: NA; length: 14; V: TRBV11-2; DNA: TGTGCCAGCAGCTTATCGGGAGTGAACACTGAAGCTTTCTTT; CDR3: CASSLSGVNTEAFF
J: TRBJ2-7; D: TRBD1; size: NA; length: 15; V: TRBV7-2; DNA: TGTGCCAGCAGCTTAGAGGGGGACAGCTCCTTCGAGCAGTACTTC; CDR3: CASSLEGDSSFEQYF
J: TRBJ1-5; D: NA; size: NA; length: 13; V: TRBV12-5; DNA: TGTGCTAGTGGTTTGCGTAGCGGTCAGCCCCAGCATTTT; CDR3: CASGLRSGQPQHF
J: TRBJ1-2; D: NA; size: once; length: 15; V: TRBV7-3; DNA: TGTGCCAGCAGCAAACAGGACGGTTTGGCTGATGGCTACACCTTC; CDR3: CASSKQDGLADGYTF
J: TRBJ2-7; D: TRBD1; size: NA; length: 15; V: TRBV15; DNA: TGTGCCACCAGCGTCGCCGGGACAGGGGGCCGGGAGCAGTACTTC; CDR3: CATSVAGTGGREQYF
J: TRBJ2-2; D: NA; size: NA; length: 14; V: TRBV6-4; DNA: TGTGCCAGCAGTGACTCGGGGGGCACCGGGGAGCTGTTTTTT; CDR3: CASSDSGGTGELFF
J: TRBJ1-5; D: TRBD1; size: NA; length: 18; V: TRBV27; DNA: TGTGCCAGCAGTTTGGGTGGGAAGGGACAGGGAGGCAATCAGCCCCAGCATTTT; CDR3: CASSLGGKGQGGNQPQHF
J: TRBJ1-2; D: NA; size: once; length: 16; V: TRBV9; DNA: TGTGCCAGCAGCGTAGGATTACAGGGAGGGGACCGTGGCTACACCTTC; CDR3: CASSVGLQGGDRGYTF
J: TRBJ1-2; D: TRBD1; size: NA; length: 14; V: TRBV19; DNA: TGTGCCAGTAGTAGGACAGGGGCTGGCTATGGCTACACCTTC; CDR3: CASSRTGAGYGYTF
J: TRBJ1-2; D: NA; size: NA; length: 14; V: TRBV6-5; DNA: TGTGCCAGCGAGAGACCTGACAGAACCTATGGCTACACCTTC; CDR3: CASERPDRTYGYTF
J: TRBJ1-5; D: NA; size: few; length: 14; V: TRBV25-1; DNA: TGTGCCAGCAGTGGTAGATACAGGGATCAGCCCCAGCATTTT; CDR3: CASSGRYRDQPQHF
J: TRBJ2-3; D: TRBD2; size: NA; length: 17; V: TRBV5-5; DNA: TGTGCCAGCAGCATGGGACTAGCGGGGGGTAACACAGATACGCAGTATTTT; CDR3: CASSMGLAGGNTDTQYF
J: TRBJ1-5; D: TRBD1; size: few; length: 15; V: TRBV19; DNA: TGTGCCAGCGAGGCTTTGGGACAGCTTAGCCAGCCCCAGCATTTT; CDR3: CASEALGQLSQPQHF
J: TRBJ1-2; D: NA; size: few; length: 12; V: TRBV5-1; DNA: TGCGCCAGCAGCGTACAGGGATATGGCTACACCTTC; CDR3: CASSVQGYGYTF
J: TRBJ2-7; D: TRBD1; size: NA; length: 13; V: TRBV19; DNA: TGTGCCAGTAGTAACAGGGGGTACTACGAGCAGTACTTC; CDR3: CASSNRGYYEQYF
J: TRBJ2-5; D: TRBD2; size: NA; length: 19; V: TRBV2; DNA: TGTGCCAGCAGTCCCCGTTTAATAGCGGGGCGAACGTACCAAGAGACCCAGTACTTC; CDR3: CASSPRLIAGRTYQETQYF
J: TRBJ1-2; D: NA; size: NA; length: 15; V: TRBV4-1; DNA: TGCGCCAGCAGCCCAGACCCAGGGATGATATATGGCTACACCTTC; CDR3: CASSPDPGMIYGYTF
J: TRBJ1-3; D: NA; size: NA; length: 13; V: TRBV19; DNA: TGTGCCAGTATGATGGGCACTGGAAACACCATATATTTT; CDR3: CASMMGTGNTIYF
J: TRBJ1-1; D: TRBD1; size: NA; length: 12; V: TRBV29-1; DNA: TGCAGCGTCCGCGACAGGGCTACTGAAGCTTTCTTT; CDR3: CSVRDRATEAFF
J: TRBJ2-7; D: TRBD1; size: once; length: 16; V: TRBV5-5; DNA: TGTGCCAGTCTTAACTTTGGACAGGGCGGATCCTACGAGCAGTACTTC; CDR3: CASLNFGQGGSYEQYF
J: TRBJ1-2; D: NA; size: NA; length: 13; V: TRBV5-1; DNA: TGCGCCAGCAGCTTGGACACCTACTATGGCTACACCTTC; CDR3: CASSLDTYYGYTF
J: TRBJ2-3; D: NA; size: NA; length: 15; V: TRBV5-1; DNA: TGCGCCAGCAGCTTAGCGGATCCTAGCACAGATACGCAGTATTTT; CDR3: CASSLADPSTDTQYF
J: TRBJ1-1; D: NA; size: once; length: 14; V: TRBV11-3; DNA: TGTGCCAGCAGCCCGGGGGGACCTAGCACTGAAGCTTTCTTT; CDR3: CASSPGGPSTEAFF
J: TRBJ1-5; D: NA; size: NA; length: 15; V: TRBV5-1; DNA: TGCGCCAGCAGCTTGGAGGGGGTGAGCAATCAGCCCCAGCATTTT; CDR3: CASSLEGVSNQPQHF
J: TRBJ1-1; D: NA; size: NA; length: 16; V: TRBV9; DNA: TGTGCCAGCAGCGTAGGACATATAGGGGGGAACACTGAAGCTTTCTTT; CDR3: CASSVGHIGGNTEAFF
J: TRBJ1-2; D: NA; size: few; length: 13; V: TRBV6-6; DNA: TGTGCCAGCAGCCAGGCTCCCGGCTATGGCTACACCTTC; CDR3: CASSQAPGYGYTF